The TCR beta chain under discussion was sequenced for a study of control samples from healthy donors and cancer patients. The CDR3 spans 13 residues. Germline CDR1 SGDLS, CDR2 YYNGEE. Regarding this clone: One junction end disagrees with the germline gene, perhaps due to a read error.

Measured with immunoSEQ multiplex PCR; TCRdb has only the in-frame clones, and not every one. The sample has some 180,000 clones; the top ten hold 2% to 2.5%. This sequence originates from a woman in her twenties or thirties in good health. V usage is TRBV9 and J usage is TRBJ1-2; maybe TRBD1 (5 bases). Sequencing used blood. CDR3 sequence: CASSRDGRSFLIF. CDR3 sequence (DNA): TGTGCCAGCAGTCGGGACGGAAGAAGTTTCCTGATCTTC.